This note documents a single T cell receptor beta chain sequence. As yet, its antigen is unknown. These data originate in a study of cytomegalovirus exposure and HLA in healthy donors. Germline CDR1 reads MNHNS; CDR2 reads SASEGT. V was shortened by 9 bases and J by 6 bases, with 18 bases between the two germline ends. The CDR3 consists of 14 residues. While the first cohort had around 700 subjects, the donors belonged to the separate validation cohort of over a hundred subjects. Some clones are missing from TCRdb's copy, which holds only in-frame ones; the method was immunoSEQ multiplex PCR. The table has fewer than 200,000 clones, roughly 85% seen once. Study observations and caveats: Most sequenced TCRs were rare (though some public TCRs occurred in many donors). Reports indicated that the classifier achieved high specificity and sensitivity in diagnosing cytomegalovirus status. Cytomegalovirus association was assigned to about 150 TCR beta chains.

The material sequenced was PBMCs. The TCR originated in a man aged 18 to 29 in good health and CMV-seropositive. The rearrangement uses TRBV6-1 and TRBJ2-1, with D tentatively TRBD2 (5 bases). The CDR3 protein is CASDPSNEGNEQFF. For the CDR3, the DNA is TGTGCCAGTGACCCGTCGAACGAGGGCAATGAGCAGTTCTTC.